This entry concerns a single TCR beta chain. The source of the sample is a study of T cells in Graves' hyperthyroidism and ophthalmopathy. The germline gives CDR1 SGHNT, CDR2 YENEEA. The CDR3 contains 13 residues. The germline V and J ends were trimmed by 3 bases and 8 bases, with 8 bases remaining between them. TCR beta CDR3 regions were amplified from RNA. An initial round of RT-PCR targeting the TCR CDR3 relied on the HTBI primer set. TCRdb called the multiplex PCR reads again in MiXCR, with one record for every CDR3 protein. Among 250,000 to 350,000 distinct CDR3 sequences, 20% to 25% were seen once, and the ten largest hold 64%.

This sequence originates from a man aged 30 to 39 with Graves' ophthalmopathy. Sequenced material: blood. The chain has TRBV11-3 and TRBJ1-6; D is perhaps TRBD1 (5 bases). This CDR3 reads CASSLWGDSPLHF. The CDR3 DNA follows: TGTGCCAGCAGCTTGTGGGGGGATTCACCCCTCCACTTT. Supplemented by reference TRBV11-3 and TRBJ1-6, the full variable domain reads EAGVVQSPRYKIIEKKQPVAFWCNPISGHNTLYWYLQNLGQGPELLIRYENEEAVDDSQLPKDRFSAERLKGVDSTLKIQPAELGDSAVYLCASSLWGDSPLHFGNGTRLTVT.